This paragraph reports one T cell receptor beta chain. Its antigen target is currently unknown. Within one base of it there is no much larger clone, and no base qualities were kept. Systemically healthy Caucasian individuals from Russia, some 36 in total and aged about 6 to 95 years, were included as donors. Each donor gave 8.5 to 10 milliliters of peripheral blood, collected into EDTA-treated Vacutainer tubes. Ficoll-Paque density-gradient centrifugation was used to isolate PBMCs, with at least 6 million obtained per sample. Total RNA, at least 5.5 micrograms per sample, was extracted from PBMCs with Trizol reagent. For every donor, flow cytometry on a PBMC aliquot measured the percentage of naive CD45RAhigh/CD27high T cells. The source of the sample is a study of blood T cells in healthy people across ages (dated by TCRdb to the mid-2010s). Regarding the study in general: Template switching captured roughly one uniquely barcoded TCR beta cDNA molecule per two T cells in model experiments. Using deep sequencing normalized with unique cDNA molecular identifiers, the study measured how TCR beta repertoire diversity changes with age. The donors were divided into four age groups: young (average around 16 years), middle-aged (approximately 42), aged (approximately 59) and long-lived (about 84). To avoid experimental bias, donors of different ages were distributed randomly across sequencing lanes. For two donors (one aged 18 to 29 and one aged 80 or older), the study analyzed two additional independent replicas of 1 million unique cDNA reads from the same blood draw.

Beyond this particular receptor, the publication reports: Observed TCR beta diversity per million T cells fell roughly linearly with age, and a significant reduction was already apparent by age roughly 40. Estimates of total diversity from one million sequenced T cells were regarded as lower bounds and underestimates. Compared with the aged group, more naive CD4+ T cells, fewer expanded clones and increased TCR diversity were shown by the long-lived group, suggesting age selection. Conclusive comparison of naive and antigen-experienced compartments was prevented by the profiling of bulk unsorted PBMCs. Because donor CMV infection status was unknown, age-related changes in expanded clonotypes were potentially confounded. A strong correlation was found between observed TCR beta diversity and the percentage of naive T cells measured by flow cytometry.

The library came from 5' RACE. Reads for this sample came from an Illumina HiSeq 2500. The second PCR ran for roughly 7 to 11 cycles and used a J-beta primer mix along with a sample-barcoded 5' primer. A template-switch 5' adaptor carrying 12 random nucleotides introduced a unique molecular identifier onto each TCR beta cDNA molecule. At least 3 million CDR3-containing paired-end reads were obtained from each sample. First-strand cDNA synthesis was performed from all RNA using the Mint cDNA synthesis kit, with priming by a TRBC-specific oligonucleotide. After uracil-DNA glycosylase treatment, a first 18-cycle PCR used universal primers M1SS and BC2_uni_R on all cDNA. On the study's bioinformatics: For normalization, 1 million high-quality reads, each with a distinct molecular identifier, were randomly selected from each sample. Instead of being binned into consensus sequences, reads with shared molecular identifiers were discarded. CDR3 identification, clonotype clustering and error correction used MiTCR with a Q25 quality threshold and the strictest error-elimination algorithm. Lower-bound total TCR beta diversity was estimated with a nonparametric unseen species model using Euler transformation. TCRdb handled the public reads itself, with Q25 trimming in fastp and clone calling in MiXCR, and kept productive beta chains. Identical CDR3 proteins give one entry, which carries the most common genes and DNA. These V and J calls rely on TCRdb rather than the paper's analysis. This sample holds 1,500,000 or so distinct CDR3 sequences; 40% to 45% were observed only once. The leading ten clones occupy approximately 4.1% of the sample.

The sample comprised blood. This clonotype originated in a woman under 30 in good health.

DNA sequence: TGTGCCAGCAGTTTAGAATTCCCCGGGACTAGCGGGAGTAATGAGCAGTTCTTC. Translation gives CASSLEFPGTSGSNEQFF. The receptor chain draws on TRBV27 and TRBJ2-1; 14 nucleotides in the junction match TRBD2. Taken from the germline V gene (reference sequence), the CDR1 and CDR2 loops are MNHEY and SMNVEV. The junction shows trimming of 2 bases on V and 7 bases on J, and the gene matches do not reach 10 bases of it. From the cysteine up to the phenylalanine, the CDR3 has a length of 18 residues. Of all the DNA, just the CDR3 is kept, 54 bases in frame from base 1.